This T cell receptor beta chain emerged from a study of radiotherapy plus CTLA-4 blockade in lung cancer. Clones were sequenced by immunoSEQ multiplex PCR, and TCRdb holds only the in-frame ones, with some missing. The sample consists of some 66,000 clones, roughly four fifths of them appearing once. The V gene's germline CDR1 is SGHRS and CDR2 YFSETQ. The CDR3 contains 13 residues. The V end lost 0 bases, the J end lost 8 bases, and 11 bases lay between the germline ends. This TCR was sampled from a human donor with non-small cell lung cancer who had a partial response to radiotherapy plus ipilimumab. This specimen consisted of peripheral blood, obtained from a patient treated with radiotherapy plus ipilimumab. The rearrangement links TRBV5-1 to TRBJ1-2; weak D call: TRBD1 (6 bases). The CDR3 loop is CASSLEQGGGYTF. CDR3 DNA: TGCGCCAGCAGCTTGGAACAGGGTGGAGGCTACACCTTC. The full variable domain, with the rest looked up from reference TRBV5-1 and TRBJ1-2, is KAGVTQTPRYLIKTRGQQVTLSCSPISGHRSVSWYQQTPGQGLQFLFEYFSETQRNKGNFPGRFSGRQFSNSRSEMNVSTLELGDSALYLCASSLEQGGGYTFGSGTRLTVV.